This T cell receptor (beta chain) was identified in a study of cytomegalovirus exposure and HLA in healthy donors. In regard to this clone: Its cognate antigen is unknown.

Primers included in the PCR were 60 Vbeta and 13 Jbeta primers. Repertoires were generated with immunoSEQ multiplex PCR, while TCRdb's copy carries only in-frame clones and drops some. This repertoire shows 150,000 to 200,000 clones, roughly 83% found once; its top ten account for over 1.5%. V was clipped by 1 base and J by 3 bases, with 7 bases between them. CDR3 length: 14 residues. CDR1 is LNHDA and CDR2 is SQIVND in the germline V gene (reference sequence). General observations from the study: Among TCR beta chains of equal frequency, HLA-associated ones were more clonally expanded in a later analysis.

V usage is TRBV19 and J usage is TRBJ1-5, with D unresolved. The specimen was PBMCs. This TCR was sampled from a woman between 18 and 30 years old in good health and CMV-seronegative. CDR3 nucleotide sequence: TGTGCCAGTAGTATAGTGCAGGACAATCAGCCCCAGCATTTT. This codes for CASSIVQDNQPQHF.